This record looks at one T cell receptor beta chain sequence and its context. This clonotype turned up a few times. This receptor's antigen is unknown. The sample holds no much larger clone one base away, and base qualities are not on file. These data belong to a study of CD8 T cells in ankylosing spondylitis (dated by TCRdb to 2017 to 2019). Background on the whole study: The study profiled T cell receptor beta repertoires in healthy donors and ankylosing spondylitis patients to find disease-linked TCR variants. The whole study cohort included 108 healthy donors and 25 ankylosing spondylitis patients. Peripheral blood was sampled, and synovial fluid was additionally collected from ankylosing spondylitis patients.

Reading the germline V gene gives CDR1 MNHEY and CDR2 SVGAGI. V lost 5 bases and J lost 1 base; the stretch between them is 17 bases long. From its cysteine to its phenylalanine, the CDR3 spans 16 amino acids. Only CDR3 DNA is held: 48 bases, read in frame from base 1. The paper's findings and limits, for the study overall: A CD8+ phenotype was shown by the disease-linked clones, which were found at relatively low frequencies in peripheral blood. Blood from ankylosing spondylitis patients appeared to be characterized by a TCR beta motif made up of under 10 highly homologous amino acid variants. The disease-linked clones were reported to be significantly enriched in matched synovial fluid samples from ankylosing spondylitis patients. Some TCR beta motif variants had previously been reported in synovial fluid and blood of reactive arthritis patients, which suggested common disease-initiation mechanisms.

This sample was sequenced with an Illumina HiSeq 2500. Quantitative 5'-RACE with molecular barcodes was the method used to prepare the TCR beta libraries. On the authors' methods: To identify disease-linked TCR variants, a new computational method was used, one built on a probabilistic model of VDJ rearrangement. Clones were called with MiXCR by TCRdb after fastp trimmed the public reads at Q25, and only in-frame beta chains were retained. Rows with a matching CDR3 protein are joined into one entry that keeps the most common DNA and genes. The V and J calls were determined by TCRdb, not by the authors. The sample table shows around 770,000 distinct CDR3 sequences, and about 10% are seen once. The ten biggest clones cover about 0.5% of the sample.

The chain uses TRBV6-5 and TRBJ1-1; tentative D gene TRBD1, with 6 bases matching. What was sequenced was blood, either unsorted or a sorted T cell fraction (not recorded which). This sequence was found in a male donor with ankylosing spondylitis. The CDR3 in this case is CASSNRVTRRNTEAFF. The DNA reads TGTGCCAGCAGTAACAGGGTTACGAGGAGGAACACTGAAGCTTTCTTT.